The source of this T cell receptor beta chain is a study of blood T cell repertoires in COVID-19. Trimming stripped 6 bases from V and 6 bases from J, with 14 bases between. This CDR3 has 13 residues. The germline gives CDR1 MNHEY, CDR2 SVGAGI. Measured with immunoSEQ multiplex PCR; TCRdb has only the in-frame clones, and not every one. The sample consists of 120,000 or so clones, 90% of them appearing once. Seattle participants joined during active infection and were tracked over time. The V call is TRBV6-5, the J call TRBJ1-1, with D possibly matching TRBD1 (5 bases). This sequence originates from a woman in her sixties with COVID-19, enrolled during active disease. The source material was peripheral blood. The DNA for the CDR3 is TGTGCCAGCAGGCCGACAGTATCAGCTGAAGCTTTCTTT. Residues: CASRPTVSAEAFF.